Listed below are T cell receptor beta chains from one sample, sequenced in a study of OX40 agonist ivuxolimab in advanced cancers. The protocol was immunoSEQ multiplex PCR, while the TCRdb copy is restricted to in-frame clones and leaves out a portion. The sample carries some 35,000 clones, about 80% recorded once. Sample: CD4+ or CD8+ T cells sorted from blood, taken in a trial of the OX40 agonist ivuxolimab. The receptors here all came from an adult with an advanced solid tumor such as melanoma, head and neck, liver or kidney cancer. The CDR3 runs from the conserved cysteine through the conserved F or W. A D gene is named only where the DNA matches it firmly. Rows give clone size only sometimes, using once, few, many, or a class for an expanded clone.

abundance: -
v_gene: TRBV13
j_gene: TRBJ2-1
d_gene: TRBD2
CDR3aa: CASRPRGGALNEQFF
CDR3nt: TGTGCCAGCAGACCGCGGGGGGGCGCCCTCAATGAGCAGTTCTTC

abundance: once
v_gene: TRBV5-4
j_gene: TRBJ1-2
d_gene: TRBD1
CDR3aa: CASSLVFGQGVFGDGYTF
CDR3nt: TGTGCCAGCAGCTTAGTTTTCGGGCAGGGGGTCTTTGGTGATGGCTACACCTTC

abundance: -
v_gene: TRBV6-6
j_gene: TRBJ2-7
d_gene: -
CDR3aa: CASSLRSSYEQYF
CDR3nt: TGTGCCAGCAGTTTGAGGAGCTCCTACGAGCAGTACTTC

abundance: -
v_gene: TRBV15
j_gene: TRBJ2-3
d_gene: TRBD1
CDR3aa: CATSRDRGTDTQYF
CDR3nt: TGTGCCACCAGCAGGGACAGGGGCACAGATACGCAGTATTTT

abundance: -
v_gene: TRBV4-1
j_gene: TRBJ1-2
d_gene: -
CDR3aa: CASSLGQANYGYTF
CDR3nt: TGCGCCAGCAGCCTGGGGCAGGCGAACTATGGCTACACCTTC

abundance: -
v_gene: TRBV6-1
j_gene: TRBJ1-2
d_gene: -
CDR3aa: CASSEGQGPSYGYTF
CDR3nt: TGTGCCAGCAGTGAAGGCCAGGGCCCGTCTTATGGCTACACCTTC

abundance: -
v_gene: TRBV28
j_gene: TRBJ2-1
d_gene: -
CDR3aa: CASRTGTPHNEQFF
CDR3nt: TGTGCCAGCAGAACCGGGACTCCACACAATGAGCAGTTCTTC

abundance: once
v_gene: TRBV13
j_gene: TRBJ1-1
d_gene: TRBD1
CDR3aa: CASSLGDRGPVGTEAFF
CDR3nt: TGTGCCAGCAGCTTAGGCGACAGGGGCCCTGTAGGCACTGAAGCTTTCTTT

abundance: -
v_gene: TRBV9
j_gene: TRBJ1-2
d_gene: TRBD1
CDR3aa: CASSVGQGSYGYTF
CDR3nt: TGTGCCAGCAGCGTCGGACAGGGGAGCTATGGCTACACCTTC

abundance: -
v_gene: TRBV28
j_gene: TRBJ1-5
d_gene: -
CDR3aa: CASSYRLNQPQHF
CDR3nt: TGTGCCAGCAGTTACCGACTCAATCAGCCCCAGCATTTT

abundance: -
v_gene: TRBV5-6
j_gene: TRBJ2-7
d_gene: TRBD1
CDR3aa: CASSFDRVFEQYF
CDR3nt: TGTGCCAGCAGCTTCGACAGGGTCTTCGAGCAGTACTTC

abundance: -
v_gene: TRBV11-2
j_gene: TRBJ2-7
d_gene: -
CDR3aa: CASSVSYEQYF
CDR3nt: TGTGCCAGCAGCGTCAGCTACGAGCAGTACTTC

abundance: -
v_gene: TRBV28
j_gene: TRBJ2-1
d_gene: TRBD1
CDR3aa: CASDDRGNSYNEQFF
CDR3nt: TGTGCCAGCGATGACAGGGGGAACTCCTACAATGAGCAGTTCTTC

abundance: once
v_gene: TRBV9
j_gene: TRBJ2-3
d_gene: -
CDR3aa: CASSEGQPLLGDTQYF
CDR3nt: TGTGCCAGCAGCGAGGGGCAACCTCTCCTCGGAGATACGCAGTATTTT

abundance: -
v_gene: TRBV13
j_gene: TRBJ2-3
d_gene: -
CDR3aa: CASSFKVLHTDTQYF
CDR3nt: TGTGCCAGCAGCTTTAAAGTACTTCACACAGATACGCAGTATTTT

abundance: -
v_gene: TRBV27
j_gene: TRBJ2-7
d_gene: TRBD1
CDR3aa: CASSGGQGLYEQYF
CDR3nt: TGTGCCAGCAGCGGGGGACAGGGGCTCTACGAGCAGTACTTC

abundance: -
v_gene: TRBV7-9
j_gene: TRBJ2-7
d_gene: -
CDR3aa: CASSLGPGQIYEQYF
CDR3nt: TGTGCCAGCAGCTTAGGGCCGGGACAAATCTACGAGCAGTACTTC

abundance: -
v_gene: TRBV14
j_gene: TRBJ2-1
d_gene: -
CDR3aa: CASSLLGTNEQFF
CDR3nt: TGTGCCAGCAGCCTCCTTGGGACCAATGAGCAGTTCTTC

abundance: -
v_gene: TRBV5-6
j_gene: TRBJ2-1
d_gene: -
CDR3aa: CASSLVMREYNEQFF
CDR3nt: TGTGCCAGCAGCTTGGTGATGCGCGAATACAATGAGCAGTTCTTC

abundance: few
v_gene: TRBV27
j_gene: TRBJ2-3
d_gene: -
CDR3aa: CASSSPYYAARLGTQYF
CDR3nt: TGTGCCAGCAGTTCCCCCTATTACGCAGCCCGTCTTGGTACGCAGTATTTT

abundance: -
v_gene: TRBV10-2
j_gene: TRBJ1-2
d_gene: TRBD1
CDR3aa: CASAGTGGAGGYTF
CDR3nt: TGCGCCAGCGCCGGGACAGGGGGCGCCGGTGGCTACACCTTC

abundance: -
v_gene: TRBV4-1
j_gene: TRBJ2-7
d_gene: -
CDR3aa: CASSQHLGPSEQYF
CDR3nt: TGCGCCAGCAGCCAACACCTGGGACCCAGCGAGCAGTACTTC

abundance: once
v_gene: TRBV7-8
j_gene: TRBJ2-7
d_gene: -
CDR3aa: CASSLVESSYEQYF
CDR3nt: TGTGCCAGCAGCTTAGTAGAGTCGTCCTACGAGCAGTACTTC

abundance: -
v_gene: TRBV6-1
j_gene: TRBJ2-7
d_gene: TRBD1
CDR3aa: CASRNGQGISYEQYF
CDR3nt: TGTGCCAGCAGAAACGGACAGGGAATAAGCTACGAGCAGTACTTC

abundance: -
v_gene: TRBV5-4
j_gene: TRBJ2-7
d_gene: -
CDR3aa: CASSLDLWGAGEQYF
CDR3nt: TGTGCCAGCAGCTTGGATCTTTGGGGCGCGGGAGAGCAGTACTTC

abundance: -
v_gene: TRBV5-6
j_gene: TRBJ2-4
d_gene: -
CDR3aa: CASSPDRGMNIQYF
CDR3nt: TGTGCCAGCAGCCCGGACAGAGGGATGAACATTCAGTACTTC

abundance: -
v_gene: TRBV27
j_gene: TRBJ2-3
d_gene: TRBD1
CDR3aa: CASSPSAGTGTDTQYF
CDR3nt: TGTGCCAGCAGTCCATCAGCCGGGACAGGGACAGATACGCAGTATTTT

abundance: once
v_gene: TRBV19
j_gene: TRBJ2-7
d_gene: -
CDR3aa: CATAAANFDEQYF
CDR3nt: TGTGCCACCGCGGCGGCAAATTTCGACGAGCAGTACTTC

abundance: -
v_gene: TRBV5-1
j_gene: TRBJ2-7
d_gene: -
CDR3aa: CASSFTGAYEQYF
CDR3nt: TGCGCCAGCAGCTTTACAGGAGCCTACGAGCAGTACTTC

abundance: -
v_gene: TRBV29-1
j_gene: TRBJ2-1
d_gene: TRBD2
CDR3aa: CSLRGTSGRSYNEQFF
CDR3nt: TGCAGCCTTCGCGGGACTAGCGGAAGGAGTTACAATGAGCAGTTCTTC

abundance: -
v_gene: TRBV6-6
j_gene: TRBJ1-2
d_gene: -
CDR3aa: CASSPHRAYGYTF
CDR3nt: TGTGCCAGCAGTCCGCACAGGGCCTATGGCTACACCTTC

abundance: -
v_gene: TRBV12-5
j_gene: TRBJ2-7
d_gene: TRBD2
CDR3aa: CASGLVLAGAYEQYF
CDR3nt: TGTGCTAGTGGTTTGGTACTAGCGGGAGCCTACGAGCAGTACTTC